The 24 T cell receptor beta chains in this list originate from one sample, sequenced in a study of blood T cells in healthy people across ages (dated by TCRdb to about 2015). Libraries were prepared through 5' RACE. TCRdb records Illumina HiSeq 2500 as the sequencer. A second roughly 7 to 11 cycle PCR used a sample-barcoded 5' primer and a J-beta primer mix. TCRdb applied fastp at Q25 and MiXCR to the public reads, then kept only in-frame beta chains. When rows share a CDR3 protein, they turn into one entry using the most common DNA and genes. Counted in this sample were about 560,000 distinct CDR3 sequences; about 25% of them appeared once. Roughly 3.5% of the sample comes from the top ten. These data are also associated with another study on T cells of mothers and their children.

The sample comprised blood. The receptors were sampled from a boy between 2 and 15 years old in good health.

The chain employs TRBV19 and TRBJ2-5, with 11 bases that match TRBD2. CDR1 and CDR2 (germline): LNHDA, SQIVND (reference sequence). The CDR3 runs 14 residues. The ends lost 6 bases at V and 9 bases at J; junction bases unmatched: 9. CDR3 bases: TGTGCCAGTAGCATACTAGCGGGAGTTCGGGCCCAGTACTTC. Its translation: CASSILAGVRAQYF. Full variable domain (rest looked up from reference TRBV19 and TRBJ2-5): DGGITQSPKYLFRKEGQNVTLSCEQNLNHDAMYWYRQDPGQGLRLIYYSQIVNDFQKGDIAEGYSVSREKKESFPLTVTSAQKNPTAFYLCASSILAGVRAQYFGPGTRLLVL.

This clonotype has just a few counts. The rearrangement joins TRBV12-3 or TRBV12-4 to TRBJ2-2; a possible D gene is TRBD2 (5 bases). The CDR3 covers 15 residues. The V end was cut by 7 bases, the J end by 6 bases, with 18 bases between. The CDR3 DNA reads as TGTGCCAGCAAACTAGGCGCCTCATGGGCCGGGGAGCTGTTTTTT. This codes for CASKLGASWAGELFF.

This clonotype was counted only a few times. The V gene is TRBV3-1, the J gene TRBJ2-1, with 7 bases identical to TRBD1. Judging by the DNA end, TRBJ2-7 fits better; the J call may be wrong. The CDR3 has 15 residues. Germline lookup yields CDR1 LGHDT and CDR2 YNNKEL (reference sequence). The CDR3 DNA is TGTGCCAGCAGCCTTCCTGGACAGGACCACTACGAGCAGTACTTC. Residues: CASSLPGQDHYEQYF.

The chain combines TRBV6-6 with TRBJ1-3; D is ambiguous. Germline V gene sequence: CDR1 MNHNY, CDR2 SVGAGI (reference sequence). V shed 6 bases and J shed 4 bases, with 13 bases lying between them. CDR3 length: 14 amino acids. CDR3 sequence reads: CASSSPGEGNTIYF. CDR3 coding DNA: TGTGCCAGCAGCTCCCCTGGGGAGGGAAACACCATATATTTT.

This clonotype has only a few counts. The gene calls are TRBV20-1 and TRBJ2-5; TRBD1 or TRBD2 may be the D gene (5 bases each). The germline CDR1 and CDR2 sequences are DFQATT and SNEGSKA (reference sequence). Trimming took off 3 bases at V and 2 bases at J, with 10 bases between the two ends. The CDR3 is 13 residues long. The CDR3 sequence: CSASGDPQETQYF. CDR3 bases: TGCAGTGCTAGTGGGGACCCTCAAGAGACCCAGTACTTC.

The V call is TRBV12-3 or TRBV12-4, the J call TRBJ2-5, with unresolved D. CDR3 length: 14 amino acids. Trimming took 7 bases from V and 0 from J, leaving 12 bases between them. CDR3 sequence (DNA): TGTGCCAGCACCTCCGCCCGGTACCAAGAGACCCAGTACTTC. The encoded protein is CASTSARYQETQYF.

This chain links TRBV7-3 with TRBJ2-1; D possibly matches TRBD1 or TRBD2 (5 bases each). The CDR3 contains 14 residues. The V end lost 5 bases, the J end lost 9 bases, and 17 bases lay between the germline ends. CDR1 and CDR2 from the germline V gene are SGHTA and FQGTGA. In nucleotides, the CDR3 is TGTGCCAGCAGCCCCACGCCGGGGCTGGGTGAGCAGTTCTTC. It encodes CASSPTPGLGEQFF.

This clonotype was picked up a small number of times. The J gene is TRBJ2-5, the V gene TRBV10-3; D might be TRBD1 or TRBD2, each matching 5 bases. Looked up from germline, CDR1 is ENHRY and CDR2 is SYGVKD. Trimming took off 6 bases at V and 4 bases at J, with 18 bases between the two ends. CDR3 length: 15 residues. The CDR3 DNA follows: TGTGCCATCAGCTACCTAGGTTCGGGACGAGAGACCCAGTACTTC. Translated, it gives CAISYLGSGRETQYF.

The rearrangement links TRBV30 to TRBJ1-4; D unclear. CDR3 length: 13 residues. The germline CDR1 and CDR2 sequences are GTSNPN and SVGIG (reference sequence). The germline V and J ends were trimmed by 3 bases and 13 bases, with 18 bases remaining between them. This CDR3 is CAWSPPSRPGLFF. The CDR3 bases are TGTGCCTGGAGCCCACCCTCGCGTCCAGGACTGTTTTTT. The entire variable domain, with the rest obtained from reference TRBV30 and TRBJ1-4, is as follows: SQTIHQWPATLVQPVGSPLSLECTVEGTSNPNLYWYRQAAGRGLQLLFYSVGIGQISSEVPQNLSASRPQDRQFILSSKKLLLSDSGFYLCAWSPPSRPGLFFGSGTQLSVL.

This clonotype was observed a handful of times. V and J are TRBV3-1 and TRBJ1-5, with no clear D. V dropped 4 bases and J dropped 0 bases, with 7 bases sitting between them. This CDR3 spans 14 amino acids. CDR1 is LGHDT, CDR2 YNNKEL, per germline (reference sequence). The CDR3 loop is CASSRLNSNQPQHF. Written as DNA, the CDR3 is TGTGCCAGCAGCCGTCTTAATAGCAATCAGCCCCAGCATTTT.

This clonotype appeared a few times. The chain couples TRBV6-2 or TRBV6-3 to TRBJ2-3; 9 positions match TRBD2. J lost 2 bases, V lost 7 bases, and 13 bases had no gene match. CDR3 size: 17 residues. Germline-derived CDR1 and CDR2 are MNHEY and SVGEGT. CDR3: CASTFSRASGATDTQYF. CDR3 nucleotides: TGTGCCAGCACCTTTTCGCGGGCTAGCGGGGCCACAGATACGCAGTATTTT.

This clonotype occurred a few times. The CDR3 reads CAISLSTGGESQPQHF. DNA for the CDR3: TGTGCCATCAGCCTTTCTACAGGGGGCGAGAGTCAGCCCCAGCATTTT. This chain connects TRBV10-3 to TRBJ1-5, with 9 positions matching TRBD1. The CDR3 contains 16 residues. After removal of 6 bases from V and 6 bases from J, the junction contained 12 bases not matched to a gene. Germline V gene sequence: CDR1 ENHRY, CDR2 SYGVKD.

The rearrangement uses TRBV4-1 and TRBJ2-5; D may be TRBD1 (6 bases). The DNA end is a closer match to TRBJ2-7, so the J assignment may be wrong. Germline assignment: CDR1 MGHRA and CDR2 YSYEKL. This CDR3 comprises 13 residues. CDR3: CASSPRGISEQYF. CDR3 in DNA: TGCGCCAGCAGCCCAAGGGGGATTTCCGAGCAGTACTTC.

The V call is TRBV20-1, the J call TRBJ1-2; 7 bases map to TRBD1. The V segment lost 0 bases and the J segment 2 bases; nucleotides outside the gene matches: 0. CDR1 and CDR2 (germline): DFQATT, SNEGSKA (reference sequence). The CDR3 runs to 13 residues. The CDR3 nucleotides read TGCAGTGCTAGAGACAGGGGGAACTATGGCTACACCTTC. It yields the protein CSARDRGNYGYTF.

This clonotype appeared a few times. This sequence joins TRBV10-3 and TRBJ2-1; 10 bases are shared with TRBD2. Germline V gives CDR1 ENHRY, CDR2 SYGVKD. V shed 6 bases and J 10 bases; nucleotides not matched to a gene: 9. CDR3 length: 14 residues. The CDR3 region is CAIRERASGGEQFF. CDR3 DNA: TGTGCCATCAGAGAGCGGGCTAGCGGGGGCGAGCAGTTCTTC.

J is TRBJ2-4 and V is TRBV29-1; 8 bases are shared with TRBD1. With V trimmed by 4 bases and J by 7 bases, 3 bases remained unmatched. The CDR3 sequence is 12 residues long. The germline CDR1 and CDR2 sequences are SQVTM and ANQGSEA. The chain's CDR3 is CSVVQGGNIQYF. Written as DNA, the CDR3 is TGCAGCGTTGTACAGGGGGGCAACATTCAGTACTTC.

The chain is built from TRBV7-8 and TRBJ1-1; 11 bases are shared with TRBD1. V dropped 5 bases and J dropped 5; count of bases not matched to a gene: 4. This CDR3 region has 14 residues. CDR1 is SGHVS and CDR2 is FQNEAQ in the germline V gene. The CDR3 here is CASSPDRGRTEAFF. CDR3 DNA: TGTGCCAGCAGCCCGGACAGGGGGCGGACTGAAGCTTTCTTT.

Written as DNA, the CDR3 is TGCAGTGCCCTGACAGGGACCCAAGAGACCCAGTACTTC. This encodes CSALTGTQETQYF. The J gene is TRBJ2-5, the V gene TRBV20-1, with 7 nucleotides matching TRBD1. Germline V CDR1 and CDR2: DFQATT, SNEGSKA (reference sequence). The V gene end was trimmed by 6 bases and the J gene end by 1 base; junction bases not matched to a gene: 5. The CDR3 contains 13 residues.

In this sample, this clonotype turned up a few times. A much larger clone differs from this one at a single base, so this may be a read error. For the CDR3, the DNA is TGTGCCAGCAGCTTTCTAGCGGGATTGGGAGAGACCCAGTACTTC. Translating gives CASSFLAGLGETQYF. V is TRBV7-8 and J is TRBJ2-5; TRBD2 matches at 9 bases. CDR1 is SGHVS, CDR2 FQNEAQ, per germline. The CDR3 runs to 15 residues. With 3 bases clipped from V and 4 bases from J, the junction kept 6 bases outside the gene matches.

In its sample, this clonotype was seen a few times. V and J are TRBV30 and TRBJ2-2; D is possibly TRBD1 (5 bases). The CDR3 is made up of 13 amino acids. Trimming pared 2 bases from V and 5 bases from J, leaving 9 bases between. CDR1 and CDR2 from the germline V gene are GTSNPN and SVGIG (reference sequence). The CDR3 protein is CAWSSDSTGELFF. The CDR3 DNA follows: TGTGCCTGGAGTTCTGACAGTACCGGGGAGCTGTTTTTT.

The chain combines TRBV7-9 with TRBJ2-7; tentative D call: TRBD1 (6 bases). Germline CDR1 and CDR2: SEHNR and FQNEAQ (reference sequence). Trimming took off 2 bases at V and 3 bases at J, with 17 bases between the two ends. The CDR3 has 16 amino acids. The CDR3 reads CASSLRDRTEFYEQYF. CDR3 nucleotides: TGTGCCAGCAGCTTAAGAGACAGGACGGAATTCTACGAGCAGTACTTC.

The chain carries TRBV29-1 and TRBJ1-1, with D possibly TRBD1 on 5 matching bases. The germline V and J ends were trimmed by 5 bases and 3 bases, with 10 bases remaining between them. The CDR3 spans 12 residues. Germline CDR1 and CDR2: SQVTM and ANQGSEA. This CDR3 reads CSVKLGDTEAFF. The CDR3 DNA follows: TGCAGCGTTAAACTGGGGGACACTGAAGCTTTCTTT.

V usage is TRBV3-1 and J usage is TRBJ2-7; D uncertain. V was cut by 0 bases and J by 0 bases, with 15 bases left in between. Germline CDR1 and CDR2: LGHDT and YNNKEL (reference sequence). This CDR3 is 17 amino acids long. The CDR3 DNA sequence: TGTGCCAGCAGCCAAGATTGGAAGTCAGCGAGCTCCTACGAGCAGTACTTC. Its translation is CASSQDWKSASSYEQYF.

This chain connects TRBV7-2 to TRBJ2-7; the match to TRBD2 covers 15 bases. V lost 2 bases, J lost 1 base, and 6 bases stayed unmatched. Germline V CDR1 and CDR2: SGHTA, FQGNSA. CDR3 length: 18 amino acids. The CDR3, as DNA: TGTGCCAGCAGCTTAACAGGACTAGCGGGAGGGGCATCCTACGAGCAGTACTTC. As protein: CASSLTGLAGGASYEQYF.